This T cell receptor (beta chain) derives from a study of blood T cell repertoires in COVID-19. The repertoire was sequenced with immunoSEQ multiplex PCR; TCRdb's copy has only in-frame clones and lacks some. This table holds 77,000 or so clones, roughly 89% found once. The CDR3 totals 15 residues. Germline-derived CDR1 and CDR2 are SGHRS and YFSETQ. V lost 0 bases and J lost 4, with 13 bases in between. A few counts support this clone. This sequence originates from a man over 45 with active COVID-19. This chain uses TRBV5-1 with TRBJ1-1, with D perhaps TRBD1 (5 bases). Sequenced: peripheral blood. CDR3 coding DNA: TGCGCCAGCAGCTTGGAGGGACTTACAACCACTGAAGCTTTCTTT. This sequence encodes CASSLEGLTTTEAFF.